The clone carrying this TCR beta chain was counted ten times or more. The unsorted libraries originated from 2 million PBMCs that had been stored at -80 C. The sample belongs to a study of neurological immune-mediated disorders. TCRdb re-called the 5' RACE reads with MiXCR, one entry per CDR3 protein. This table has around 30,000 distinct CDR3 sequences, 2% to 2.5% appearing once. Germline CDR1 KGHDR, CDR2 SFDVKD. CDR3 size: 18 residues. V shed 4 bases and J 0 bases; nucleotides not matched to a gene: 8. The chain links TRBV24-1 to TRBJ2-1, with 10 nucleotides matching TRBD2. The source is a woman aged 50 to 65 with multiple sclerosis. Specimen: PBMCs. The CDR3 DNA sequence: TGTGCCACCAGTGACCCAGCGGGAGGGAGGGGCTCCTACAATGAGCAGTTCTTC. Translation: CATSDPAGGRGSYNEQFF.